This TCR beta chain was identified in a study of blood T cells in healthy people across ages. Healthy Caucasian individuals from Russia aged about 6 to 90 served as donors. Total RNA, at least 6 micrograms per sample, came from PBMCs. Note on this clonotype: Its antigen is not identified.

Regarding the study as a whole: TCR beta diversity per million T cells fell roughly linearly with age.

The use of a sample-barcoded 5' primer and a J-beta primer mix characterized a second PCR of about 6 to 11 cycles. Each CDR3 protein gets one entry after TCRdb re-called the 5' RACE reads with MiXCR. This sample has approximately 1,000,000 distinct CDR3 sequences, with 45% found just once. The sequenced sample was blood. This TCR derives from a woman between 55 and 75 years old in good health.

For the CDR3, the DNA is TGTGCCAGCATTTTGACAGGGGGGGGTTACGAGCAGTACTTC. It codes for CASILTGGGYEQYF. The chain links TRBV27 to TRBJ2-5, with TRBD1 matching over 9 bases. The end of the DNA fits TRBJ2-7 better, so the J call may be wrong. The CDR3 runs 14 residues. CDR1 MNHEY and CDR2 SMNVEV come from the germline V gene (reference sequence).